This T cell receptor (beta chain) was sequenced for a study of cytomegalovirus exposure and HLA in healthy donors. Points from the study as a whole: Sequencing artifact likely explains a cluster of highly shared sequence variants.

The V gene's germline CDR1 is MGHRA and CDR2 YSYEKL. The CDR3 runs 16 residues. Trimming shortened V by 0 bases and J by 1 base, and 12 bases separated the two germline ends. PCR primers comprised 60 Vbeta and 13 Jbeta primers. The protocol was immunoSEQ multiplex PCR, while the TCRdb copy is restricted to in-frame clones and leaves out a portion. The sample lists roughly 160,000 clones, around 84% seen once, with about 2.5% in the top ten. In the case of this clone: What it binds is unknown.

What was sequenced was PBMCs. This receptor was identified in a man aged 25 to 40 in good health and CMV-seropositive. The chain has TRBV4-1 and TRBJ1-1, with D perhaps matching TRBD1 (6 bases). The CDR3 region has the DNA TGCGCCAGCAGCCAAGAGCGGGGGGCCGGGAACACTGAAGCTTTCTTT. Amino acids: CASSQERGAGNTEAFF.